These 12 T cell receptor beta chains originate from one sample sequenced in a study of blood T cell repertoires in COVID-19. Sequenced by immunoSEQ multiplex PCR; TCRdb stores in-frame clones only, minus some. Among about 250,000 clones listed, approximately 88% were seen once. Sequencing was done on a sample of peripheral blood. Receptors were obtained from a woman under 40 with COVID-19, enrolled during active disease.

The table lists this clone with a few counts. The V call is TRBV27, the J call TRBJ2-5, with a possible D match to TRBD2 (6 bases). Germline V gene lookup returns CDR1 MNHEY and CDR2 SMNVEV (reference sequence). V was cut by 2 bases and J by 5 bases, with 12 bases left in between. The CDR3 is 14 residues long. In DNA form, the CDR3 reads TGTGCCAGCAGTTTAGTCGGGAGTGGTGAGACCCAGTACTTC. Its translation: CASSLVGSGETQYF.

This chain joins TRBV7-8 and TRBJ2-1, with D hard to call. Per germline, CDR1 SGHVS and CDR2 FQNEAQ. The CDR3 covers 14 residues. With 0 bases removed from V and 6 bases from J, the gap between germline ends came to 9 bases. The CDR3 nucleotides are TGTGCCAGCAGCTTAGCTTGGCGCGGCAATGAGCAGTTCTTC. This translates into CASSLAWRGNEQFF.

The rearrangement uses TRBV27 and TRBJ1-1; a possible D gene is TRBD1 (6 bases). V lost 2 bases to trimming and J lost 4 bases, with 17 bases between them. This CDR3 is 16 amino acids long. CDR1 is MNHEY, CDR2 SMNVEV, per germline (reference sequence). The CDR3 region has the DNA TGTGCCAGCAGTTTAGGGGGCCCTGTTAGAGGCACTGAAGCTTTCTTT. Translation: CASSLGGPVRGTEAFF.

V is TRBV27 and J is TRBJ1-5, with 9 bases lining up with TRBD1. Germline V gene lookup returns CDR1 MNHEY and CDR2 SMNVEV (reference sequence). The CDR3 has 18 residues. V lost 1 base and J lost 1; bases outside the gene matches: 8. CDR3 sequence: CASSLYATGGRSNQPQHF. CDR3 DNA: TGTGCCAGCAGTTTATACGCGACAGGGGGAAGAAGCAATCAGCCCCAGCATTTT.

This clone was seen only once. As DNA, the CDR3 is TGTGCCAGCAGCTTAGGAACTAGCGCCGGAAATGAGCAGTTCTTC. It codes for CASSLGTSAGNEQFF. This chain connects TRBV7-8 to TRBJ2-1; 7 positions agree with TRBD2. The trim removed 1 base at V and 7 bases at J, leaving 7 bases unmatched. Germline V CDR1 and CDR2: SGHVS, FQNEAQ. CDR3 length: 15 amino acids.

The V and J genes are TRBV29-1 and TRBJ2-3; D is possibly TRBD2 (6 bases). This CDR3 region has 16 residues. V was cut by 0 bases and J by 2 bases, with 15 bases left in between. The germline V gene has CDR1 SQVTM and CDR2 ANQGSEA. CDR3 nucleotides: TGCAGCGTTGAAGAGTATGGGGGGAGGATCACAGATACGCAGTATTTT. This gives the protein CSVEEYGGRITDTQYF.

The chain has TRBV12-3 or TRBV12-4 and TRBJ1-2, with unresolved D. V lost 1 base and J lost 5, with 5 bases in between. The CDR3 has 12 amino acids. DNA for the CDR3: TGTGCCAGCAGTTTAGACGGGTATGGCTACACCTTC. Encoded protein: CASSLDGYGYTF.

The gene calls are TRBV4-2 and TRBJ2-5; 7 bases agree with TRBD2. The J segment lost 4 bases and the V segment lost 3 bases, leaving 17 bases of the junction unmatched. The CDR3 has 18 residues. The V gene's germline CDR1 is LGHNA and CDR2 YNFKEQ. The DNA of the CDR3 is TGTGCCAGCAGCCAGAACAGACTAAGCGGGGTGAGGGGAGAGACCCAGTACTTC. Translated: CASSQNRLSGVRGETQYF.

The chain employs TRBV11-2 and TRBJ2-5; TRBD2 matches 9 bases. This CDR3 is built from 15 residues. Trimming cost V 5 bases and J 5 bases; bases outside gene matches: 9. Germline CDR1 and CDR2: SGHAT and FQNNGV. CDR3 DNA sequence: TGTGCCAGCAGCGACTATGTAGCGGGGGCGGAGACCCAGTACTTC. Translating gives CASSDYVAGAETQYF. The complete variable domain, with remaining parts taken from reference TRBV11-2 and TRBJ2-5, reads EAGVAQSPRYKIIEKRQSVAFWCNPISGHATLYWYQQILGQGPKLLIQFQNNGVVDDSQLPKDRFSAERLKGVDSTLKIQPAKLEDSAVYLCASSDYVAGAETQYFGPGTRLLVL.

The CDR3 spells CASSVAATAKETQYF. The CDR3 DNA reads as TGTGCCAGCAGCGTAGCTGCAACTGCAAAAGAGACCCAGTACTTC. The rearrangement joins TRBV9 to TRBJ2-5; no reliable D call. V dropped 0 bases and J dropped 3 bases, with 12 bases sitting between them. Germline CDR1 is SGDLS and CDR2 is YYNGEE. The CDR3 totals 15 residues.

The chain links TRBV5-1 to TRBJ2-1, with 12 positions matching TRBD2. The CDR3 spans 20 residues. The trim removed 0 bases at V and 0 bases at J, leaving 10 bases unmatched. In germline, CDR1 is SGHRS, CDR2 YFSETQ. Written as DNA, the CDR3 is TGCGCCAGCAGCTTGGATCCGGCACTAGCGGGGGGTACCTCCTACAATGAGCAGTTCTTC. Translation gives CASSLDPALAGGTSYNEQFF.

The gene calls are TRBV18 and TRBJ1-2; 7 bases match TRBD1. V dropped 8 bases and J dropped 3; count of bases not matched to a gene: 3. The CDR3 contains 12 residues. The V gene's germline CDR1 is KGHSH and CDR2 LQKENI. CDR3 sequence reads: CASATGDYGYTF. CDR3 nucleotide sequence: TGTGCCAGCGCTACAGGGGACTATGGCTACACCTTC.